Listed below are T cell receptor beta chains from one sample, sequenced in a study of early T cells in non-severe SARS-CoV-2 infection. TCRdb passed the 5' RACE reads through MiXCR, listing each CDR3 protein once. The sample lists about 55,000 distinct CDR3 sequences; under 15% were seen once. The specimen comprised whole blood, sampled at baseline. These receptors came from an adult who was a healthcare worker with PCR-confirmed SARS-CoV-2 infection or an uninfected control (not recorded which). Both conserved end residues are part of each CDR3. D genes are given only for firm matches. Size values are once, few and many counts, or a class for expanded clones, and some rows have none.

>TRBV4-1|TRBD2|many|TRBJ2-7
CASSQDRSGRGYEQYF
TGCGCCAGCAGCCAAGATCGGAGCGGGAGGGGATACGAGCAGTACTTC
>TRBV7-8|.|few|TRBJ2-5
CASSLGLATMGETQYF
TGTGCCAGCAGCTTAGGGCTAGCCACCATGGGAGAGACCCAGTACTTC
>TRBV7-3|.|.|TRBJ2-7
CASSLVRGHEQYF
TGTGCCAGCAGCTTAGTCAGGGGCCACGAGCAGTACTTC
>TRBV5-1|.|few|TRBJ2-7
CASSLTDISYEQYF
TGCGCCAGCAGCTTAACAGATATCTCCTACGAGCAGTACTTC
>TRBV11-2|.|few|TRBJ1-5
CASSLDSGWRQPQHF
TGTGCCAGCAGCTTAGATTCAGGGTGGCGGCAGCCCCAGCATTTT
>TRBV7-9|.|few|TRBJ2-1
CASSFMTQFRVLEQFF
TGTGCCAGCAGCTTCATGACCCAATTTCGGGTCCTTGAGCAGTTCTTC
>TRBV6-1|TRBD1|few|TRBJ2-7
CASSEGTGGSYEQYF
TGTGCCAGCAGTGAAGGGACAGGGGGCTCCTACGAGCAGTACTTC
>TRBV6-4|TRBD2|few|TRBJ2-1
CATSGEGSYNEQFF
TGTGCCACCAGTGGGGAGGGCTCCTACAATGAGCAGTTCTTC
>TRBV18|TRBD2|few|TRBJ2-7
CASSPGLSGASSYEQYF
TGTGCCAGCTCACCCGGCCTTAGCGGGGCGAGCTCCTACGAGCAGTACTTC
>TRBV2|TRBD1|.|TRBJ1-4
CASRWDRGPGREKLFF
TGTGCCAGCAGGTGGGACAGGGGGCCGGGACGTGAAAAACTGTTTTTT
>TRBV29-1|TRBD1|few|TRBJ2-1
CSVSGTGGSPLNNEQFF
TGCAGCGTTTCGGGGACAGGGGGCTCTCCCCTGAACAATGAGCAGTTCTTC
>TRBV9|.|.|TRBJ2-3
CASSVQGSPDDTQYF
TGTGCCAGCAGCGTCCAGGGGTCTCCTGATGATACGCAGTATTTT
>TRBV7-7|.|.|TRBJ2-2
CASSLEAGGHTGELFF
TGTGCTAGCAGCTTAGAGGCCGGGGGTCACACCGGGGAGCTGTTTTTT
>TRBV2|TRBD1|.|TRBJ1-1
CASSEAGTVLTEAFF
TGTGCCAGCAGTGAAGCCGGGACAGTTTTAACTGAAGCTTTCTTT
>TRBV3-1|.|.|TRBJ2-1
CASSQALAWEQFF
TGTGCCAGCAGCCAAGCCCTGGCTTGGGAGCAGTTCTTC
>TRBV4-1|.|few|TRBJ1-1
CASSQDRAGWGTEAFF
TGCGCCAGCAGCCAAGATCGGGCAGGGTGGGGCACTGAAGCTTTCTTT
>TRBV27|.|.|TRBJ2-7
CASRGEGRGHYEQYF
TGTGCCAGCAGAGGCGAGGGAAGAGGCCACTACGAGCAGTACTTC
>TRBV5-1|.|.|TRBJ2-4
CASSPGAQENIQYF
TGCGCCAGCAGCCCGGGAGCGCAGGAAAACATTCAGTACTTC
>TRBV3-1|.|many|TRBJ1-4
CASSPGGMTNEKLFF
TGTGCCAGCAGCCCCGGTGGGATGACTAATGAAAAACTGTTTTTT
>TRBV12-3/TRBV12-4|TRBD2|medium-sized|TRBJ2-5
CASSLLTSGRGKTQYF
TGTGCCAGCAGTCTTCTTACTAGCGGGAGGGGAAAGACCCAGTACTTC
>TRBV5-1|TRBD2|many|TRBJ2-1
CASSQSGGATYNEQFF
TGCGCCAGCAGCCAAAGCGGGGGGGCTACCTACAATGAGCAGTTCTTC
>TRBV5-1|TRBD1|.|TRBJ2-2
CASSVGTGGNTGELFF
TGCGCCAGCAGCGTGGGGACAGGGGGCAACACCGGGGAGCTGTTTTTT
>TRBV3-1|.|many|TRBJ2-7
CASSQGYGSYEQYF
TGTGCCAGCAGCCAAGGGTACGGGTCCTACGAGCAGTACTTC
>TRBV12-5|.|.|TRBJ1-3
CASGGDSPSGNTIYF
TGTGCTAGTGGGGGGGACTCTCCCTCTGGAAACACCATATATTTT
>TRBV14|.|.|TRBJ2-7
CASSREPGLTYEQYF
TGTGCCAGCAGTCGGGAACCGGGGTTAACCTACGAGCAGTACTTC
>TRBV28|.|many|TRBJ2-2
CASSKTGFPNTGELFF
TGTGCCAGCAGTAAAACAGGGTTTCCTAACACCGGGGAGCTGTTTTTT
>TRBV28|.|few|TRBJ1-1
CASIENTEAFF
TGTGCCAGCATCGAGAACACTGAAGCTTTCTTT
>TRBV7-3|TRBD2|.|TRBJ2-1
CASSLGGTSGRRVLF
TGTGCCAGCAGCTTAGGAGGGACTAGCGGGAGGCGAGTACTCTTC
>TRBV28|TRBD1|few|TRBJ1-5
CASSPDRLGNQPQHF
TGTGCCAGCAGTCCGGACAGGTTAGGGAATCAGCCCCAGCATTTT
>TRBV7-2|.|few|TRBJ2-7
CASSRQRDYEQYF
TGTGCCAGCAGCCGACAGAGAGACTACGAGCAGTACTTC
>TRBV11-2|.|.|TRBJ2-7
CASSLPSRGYEQYF
TGTGCCAGCAGCTTACCTAGTAGGGGTTACGAGCAGTACTTC
>TRBV6-5|.|.|TRBJ2-3
CASSPRTGDTQYF
TGTGCCAGCAGTCCCCGGACGGGGGATACGCAGTATTTT
>TRBV7-8|TRBD1|.|TRBJ2-1
CASSLTDRGFGEQFF
TGTGCCAGCAGCCTAACGGACAGGGGGTTTGGTGAGCAGTTCTTC
>TRBV12-5|.|few|TRBJ2-7
CASGLVGGNSLIPYEQYF
TGTGCTAGTGGTTTGGTAGGCGGGAACTCTTTGATTCCCTACGAGCAGTACTTC
>TRBV5-5|TRBD1|.|TRBJ2-7
CASSWDRVLYEQYF
TGTGCCAGCAGCTGGGACAGGGTCCTCTACGAGCAGTACTTC
>TRBV29-1|TRBD1|.|TRBJ2-7
CSVTSAYRGSYEQYF
TGCAGCGTTACCTCCGCTTACAGGGGCTCCTACGAGCAGTACTTC
>TRBV7-9|.|many|TRBJ2-2
CASSSYRDPNTGELFF
TGTGCCAGCAGCTCCTACAGGGACCCGAACACCGGGGAGCTGTTTTTT
>TRBV12-3/TRBV12-4|.|many|TRBJ1-5
CASSLGNQPQHF
TGTGCCAGCAGCTTAGGGAATCAGCCCCAGCATTTT
>TRBV20-1|.|once|TRBJ1-2
CSARFLQDYGYTF
TGCAGTGCTAGATTTTTGCAGGACTATGGCTACACCTTC
>TRBV6-1|TRBD1|.|TRBJ2-6
CAGRGQGPPSVLTF
TGTGCCGGGCGGGGACAGGGGCCTCCTTCCGTCCTGACTTTC
>TRBV27|TRBD2|.|TRBJ2-5
CASSFSLRGRDQETQYF
TGTGCCAGCAGTTTTTCCCTCCGCGGGAGGGACCAAGAGACCCAGTACTTC
>TRBV29-1|.|.|TRBJ2-3
CSVGPAETDTQYF
TGCAGCGTTGGCCCAGCGGAAACAGATACGCAGTATTTT
>TRBV7-8|.|many|TRBJ2-2
CASSPQGSGTGELFF
TGTGCCAGCAGCCCCCAGGGCTCGGGCACCGGGGAGCTGTTTTTT
>TRBV29-1|.|few|TRBJ2-7
CSVGSRATYEQYF
TGCAGCGTTGGCTCCAGGGCCACCTACGAGCAGTACTTC
>TRBV10-1|TRBD2|few|TRBJ2-3
CASSESVASGDTQYF
TGCGCCAGCAGTGAGTCTGTGGCTAGCGGGGATACGCAGTATTTT
>TRBV12-3/TRBV12-4|.|many|TRBJ2-7
CASSPRRGLGHEQYF
TGTGCCAGCAGTCCACGGAGGGGGCTTGGACACGAGCAGTACTTC
>TRBV9|TRBD1|.|TRBJ2-2
CASSVQGAVTGELFF
TGTGCCAGCAGCGTCCAGGGGGCGGTCACCGGGGAGCTGTTTTTT
>TRBV2|.|.|TRBJ2-3
CASSESGGADTQYF
TGTGCCAGCAGTGAATCTGGGGGCGCAGATACGCAGTATTTT